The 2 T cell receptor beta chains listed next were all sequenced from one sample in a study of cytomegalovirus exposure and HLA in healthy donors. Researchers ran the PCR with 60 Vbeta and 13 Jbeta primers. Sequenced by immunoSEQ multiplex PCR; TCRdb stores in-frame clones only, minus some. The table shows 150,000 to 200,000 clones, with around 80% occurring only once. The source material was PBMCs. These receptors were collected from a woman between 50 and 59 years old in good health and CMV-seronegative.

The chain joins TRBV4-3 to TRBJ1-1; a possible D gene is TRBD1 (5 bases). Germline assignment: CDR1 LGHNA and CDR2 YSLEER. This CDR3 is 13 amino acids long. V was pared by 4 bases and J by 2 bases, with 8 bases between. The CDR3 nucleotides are TGCGCCAGCAGCCGAGACAGAAACACTGAAGCTTTCTTT. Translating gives CASSRDRNTEAFF.

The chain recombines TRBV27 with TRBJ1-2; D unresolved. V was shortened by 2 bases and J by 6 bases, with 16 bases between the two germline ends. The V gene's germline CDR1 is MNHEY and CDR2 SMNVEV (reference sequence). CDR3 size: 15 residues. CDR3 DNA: TGTGCCAGCAGTTTAAAGCATCCGGGGAAGGATGGCTACACCTTC. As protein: CASSLKHPGKDGYTF.